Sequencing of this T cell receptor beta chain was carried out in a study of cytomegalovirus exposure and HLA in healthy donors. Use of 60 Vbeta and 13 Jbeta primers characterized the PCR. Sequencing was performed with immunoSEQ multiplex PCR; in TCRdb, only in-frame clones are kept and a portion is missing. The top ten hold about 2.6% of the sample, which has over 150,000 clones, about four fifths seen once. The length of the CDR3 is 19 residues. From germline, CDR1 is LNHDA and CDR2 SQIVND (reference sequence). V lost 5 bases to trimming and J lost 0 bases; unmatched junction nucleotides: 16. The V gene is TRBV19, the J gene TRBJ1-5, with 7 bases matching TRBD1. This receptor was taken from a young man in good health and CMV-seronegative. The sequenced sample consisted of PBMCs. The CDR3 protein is CASSSPKPGQSYSNQPQHF. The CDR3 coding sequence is TGTGCCAGTAGTTCCCCGAAACCGGGACAGTCCTATAGCAATCAGCCCCAGCATTTT. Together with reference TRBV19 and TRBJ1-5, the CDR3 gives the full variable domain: DGGITQSPKYLFRKEGQNVTLSCEQNLNHDAMYWYRQDPGQGLRLIYYSQIVNDFQKGDIAEGYSVSREKKESFPLTVTSAQKNPTAFYLCASSSPKPGQSYSNQPQHFGDGTRLSIL.